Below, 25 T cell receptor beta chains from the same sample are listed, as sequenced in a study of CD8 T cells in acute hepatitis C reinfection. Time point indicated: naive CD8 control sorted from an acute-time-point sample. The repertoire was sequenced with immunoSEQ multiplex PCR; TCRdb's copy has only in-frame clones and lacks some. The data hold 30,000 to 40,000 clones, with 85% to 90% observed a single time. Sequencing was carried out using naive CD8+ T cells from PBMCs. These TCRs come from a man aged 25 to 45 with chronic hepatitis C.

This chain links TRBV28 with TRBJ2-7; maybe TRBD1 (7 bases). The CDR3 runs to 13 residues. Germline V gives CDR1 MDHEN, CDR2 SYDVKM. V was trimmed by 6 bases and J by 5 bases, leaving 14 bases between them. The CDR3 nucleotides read TGTGCCAGCAGCATCACAGGGGAGGACGAGCAGTACTTC. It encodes CASSITGEDEQYF.

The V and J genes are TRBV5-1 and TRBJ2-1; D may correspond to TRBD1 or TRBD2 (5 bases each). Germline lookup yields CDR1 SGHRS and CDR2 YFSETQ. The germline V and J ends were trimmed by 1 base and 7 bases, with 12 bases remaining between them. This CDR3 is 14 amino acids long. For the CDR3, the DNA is TGCGCCAGCAGCTTGACCGGGGCCGGAAATGAGCAGTTCTTC. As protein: CASSLTGAGNEQFF.

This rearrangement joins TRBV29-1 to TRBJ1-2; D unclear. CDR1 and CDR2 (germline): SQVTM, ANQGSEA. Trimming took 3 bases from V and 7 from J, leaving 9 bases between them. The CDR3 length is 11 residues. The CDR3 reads CSVEGWSGYTF. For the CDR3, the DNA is TGCAGCGTTGAGGGGTGGAGTGGCTACACCTTC.

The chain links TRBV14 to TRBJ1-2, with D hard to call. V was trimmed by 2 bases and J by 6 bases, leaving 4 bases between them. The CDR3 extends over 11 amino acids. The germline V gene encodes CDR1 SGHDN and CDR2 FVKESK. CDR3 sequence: CASSQSHGYTF. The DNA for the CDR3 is TGTGCCAGCAGCCAAAGTCATGGCTACACCTTC.

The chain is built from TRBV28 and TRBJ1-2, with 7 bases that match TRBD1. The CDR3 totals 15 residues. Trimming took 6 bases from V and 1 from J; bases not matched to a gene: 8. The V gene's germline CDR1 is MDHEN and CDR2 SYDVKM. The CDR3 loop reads CASRSVGQVNYGYTF. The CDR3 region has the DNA TGTGCCAGCAGGTCCGTTGGACAGGTTAACTATGGCTACACCTTC.

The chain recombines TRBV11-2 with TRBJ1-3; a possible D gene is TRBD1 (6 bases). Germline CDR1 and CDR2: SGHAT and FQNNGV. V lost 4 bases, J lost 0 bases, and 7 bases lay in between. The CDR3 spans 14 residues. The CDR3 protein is CASSSQGSGNTIYF. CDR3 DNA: TGTGCCAGCAGCTCACAGGGCTCTGGAAACACCATATATTTT.

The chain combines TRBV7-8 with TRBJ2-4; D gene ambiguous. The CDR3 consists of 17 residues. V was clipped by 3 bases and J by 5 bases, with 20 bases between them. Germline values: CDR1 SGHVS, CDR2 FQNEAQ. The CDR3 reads CASSFPPHRRPENIQYF. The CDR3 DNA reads TGTGCCAGCAGCTTCCCCCCCCACAGAAGGCCGGAAAACATTCAGTACTTC.

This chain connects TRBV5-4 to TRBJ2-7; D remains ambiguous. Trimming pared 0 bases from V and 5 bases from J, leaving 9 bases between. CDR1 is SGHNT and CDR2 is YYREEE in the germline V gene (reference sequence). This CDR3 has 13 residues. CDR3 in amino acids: CASSLAGGDEQYF. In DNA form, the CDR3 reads TGTGCCAGCAGCTTGGCGGGCGGTGACGAGCAGTACTTC.

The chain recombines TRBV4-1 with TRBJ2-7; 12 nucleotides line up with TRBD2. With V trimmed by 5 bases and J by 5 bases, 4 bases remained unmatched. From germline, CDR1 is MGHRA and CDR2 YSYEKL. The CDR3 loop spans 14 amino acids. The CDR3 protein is CASSKLAGGNEQYF. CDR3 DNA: TGCGCCAGCAGCAAACTAGCGGGAGGCAACGAGCAGTACTTC.

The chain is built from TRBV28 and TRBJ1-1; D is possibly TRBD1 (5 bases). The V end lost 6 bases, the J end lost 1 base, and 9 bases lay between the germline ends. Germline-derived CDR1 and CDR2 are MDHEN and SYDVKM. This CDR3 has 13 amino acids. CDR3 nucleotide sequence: TGTGCCAGCAGGCGGGACGGGAACACTGAAGCTTTCTTT. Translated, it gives CASRRDGNTEAFF.

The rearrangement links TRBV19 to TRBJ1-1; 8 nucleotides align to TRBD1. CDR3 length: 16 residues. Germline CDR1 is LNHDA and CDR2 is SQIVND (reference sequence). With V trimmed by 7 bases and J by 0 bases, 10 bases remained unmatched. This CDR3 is CASTHSQGDMNTEAFF. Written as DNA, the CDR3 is TGTGCCAGTACACACTCACAGGGGGATATGAACACTGAAGCTTTCTTT.

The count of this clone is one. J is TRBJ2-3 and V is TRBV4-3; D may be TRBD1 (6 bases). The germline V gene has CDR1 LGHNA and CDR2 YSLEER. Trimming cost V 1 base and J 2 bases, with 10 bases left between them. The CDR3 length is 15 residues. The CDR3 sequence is CASSQGGHFTDTQYF. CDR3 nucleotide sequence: TGCGCCAGCAGCCAAGGGGGACACTTCACAGATACGCAGTATTTT.

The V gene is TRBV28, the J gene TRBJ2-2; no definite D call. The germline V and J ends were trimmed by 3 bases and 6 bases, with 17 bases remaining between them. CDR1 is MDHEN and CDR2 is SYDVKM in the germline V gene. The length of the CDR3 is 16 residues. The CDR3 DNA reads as TGTGCCAGCAGTTTTAGTATGGGCCCCCACGCCGGGGAGCTGTTTTTT. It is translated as CASSFSMGPHAGELFF.

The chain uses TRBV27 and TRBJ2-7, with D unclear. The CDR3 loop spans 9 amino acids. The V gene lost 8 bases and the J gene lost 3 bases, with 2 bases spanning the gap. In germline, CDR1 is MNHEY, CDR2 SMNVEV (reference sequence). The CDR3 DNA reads TGTGCCAGCGGCTACGAGCAGTACTTC. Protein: CASGYEQYF.

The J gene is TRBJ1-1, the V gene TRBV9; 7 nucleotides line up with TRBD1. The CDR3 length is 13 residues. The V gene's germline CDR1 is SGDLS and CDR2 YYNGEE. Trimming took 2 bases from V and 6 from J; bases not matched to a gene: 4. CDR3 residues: CASSVTTGAEAFF. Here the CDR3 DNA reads TGTGCCAGCAGCGTCACAACAGGGGCTGAAGCTTTCTTT.

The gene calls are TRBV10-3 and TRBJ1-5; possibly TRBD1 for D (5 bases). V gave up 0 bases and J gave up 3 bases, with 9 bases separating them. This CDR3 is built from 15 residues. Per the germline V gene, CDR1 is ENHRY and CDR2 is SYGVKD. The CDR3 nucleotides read TGTGCCATCAGTGAGTCAGGGACGAACAATCAGCCCCAGCATTTT. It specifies CAISESGTNNQPQHF.

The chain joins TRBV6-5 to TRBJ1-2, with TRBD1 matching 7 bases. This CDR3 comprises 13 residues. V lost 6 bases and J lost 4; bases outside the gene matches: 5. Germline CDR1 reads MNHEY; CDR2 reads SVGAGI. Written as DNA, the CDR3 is TGTGCCAGCAGGAACAGGGGAGGCTATGGCTACACCTTC. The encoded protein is CASRNRGGYGYTF.

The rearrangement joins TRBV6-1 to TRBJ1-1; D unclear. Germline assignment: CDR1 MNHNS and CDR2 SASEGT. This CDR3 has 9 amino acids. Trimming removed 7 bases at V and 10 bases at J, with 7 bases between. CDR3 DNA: TGTGCCAGCATCCCAGGAGCTTTCTTT. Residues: CASIPGAFF.

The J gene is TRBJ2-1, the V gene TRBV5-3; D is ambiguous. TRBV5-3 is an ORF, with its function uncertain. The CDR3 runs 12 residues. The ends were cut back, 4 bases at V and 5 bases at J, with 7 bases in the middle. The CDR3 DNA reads TGTGCCAGAAGCCCTGAAAACAATGAGCAGTTCTTC. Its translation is CARSPENNEQFF.

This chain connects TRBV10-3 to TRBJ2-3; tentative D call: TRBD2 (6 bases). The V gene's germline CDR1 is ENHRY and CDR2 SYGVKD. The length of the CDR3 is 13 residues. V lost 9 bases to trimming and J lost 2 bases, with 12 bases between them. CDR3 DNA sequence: TGTGCCATATCCGGGGGTGACACAGATACGCAGTATTTT. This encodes CAISGGDTDTQYF.

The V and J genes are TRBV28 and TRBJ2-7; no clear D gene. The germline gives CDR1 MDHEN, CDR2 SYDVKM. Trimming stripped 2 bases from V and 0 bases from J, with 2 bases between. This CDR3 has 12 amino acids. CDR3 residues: CASSLSSYEQYF. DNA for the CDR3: TGTGCCAGCAGTTTAAGCTCCTACGAGCAGTACTTC.

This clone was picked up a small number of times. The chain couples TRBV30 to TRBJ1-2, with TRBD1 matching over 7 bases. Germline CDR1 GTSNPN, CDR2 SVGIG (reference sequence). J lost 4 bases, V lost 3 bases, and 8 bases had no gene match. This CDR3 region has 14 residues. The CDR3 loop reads CAWRGQLLSYGYTF. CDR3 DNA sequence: TGTGCCTGGAGGGGACAGCTTCTGAGCTATGGCTACACCTTC. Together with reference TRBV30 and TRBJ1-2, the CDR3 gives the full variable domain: SQTIHQWPATLVQPVGSPLSLECTVEGTSNPNLYWYRQAAGRGLQLLFYSVGIGQISSEVPQNLSASRPQDRQFILSSKKLLLSDSGFYLCAWRGQLLSYGYTFGSGTRLTVV.

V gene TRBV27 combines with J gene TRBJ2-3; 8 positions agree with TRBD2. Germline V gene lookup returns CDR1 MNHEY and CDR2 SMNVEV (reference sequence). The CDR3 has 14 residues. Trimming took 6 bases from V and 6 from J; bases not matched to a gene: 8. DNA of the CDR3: TGTGCCAGCAGCACCGGGACTAGGTGGGATACGCAGTATTTT. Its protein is CASSTGTRWDTQYF.

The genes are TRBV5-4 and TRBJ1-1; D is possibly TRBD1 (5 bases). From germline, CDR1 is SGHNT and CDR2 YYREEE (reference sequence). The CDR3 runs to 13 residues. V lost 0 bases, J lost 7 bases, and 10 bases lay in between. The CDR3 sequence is CASSLESGYEAFF. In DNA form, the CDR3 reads TGTGCCAGCAGCTTGGAATCAGGGTATGAAGCTTTCTTT. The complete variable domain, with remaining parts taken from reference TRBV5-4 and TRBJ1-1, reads ETGVTQSPTHLIKTRGQQVTLRCSSQSGHNTVSWYQQALGQGPQFIFQYYREEENGRGNFPPRFSGLQFPNYSSELNVNALELDDSALYLCASSLESGYEAFFGQGTRLTVV.

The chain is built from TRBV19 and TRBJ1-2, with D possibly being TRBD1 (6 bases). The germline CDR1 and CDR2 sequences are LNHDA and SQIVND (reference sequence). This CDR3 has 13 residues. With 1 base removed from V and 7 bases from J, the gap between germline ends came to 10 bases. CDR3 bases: TGTGCCAGTAGTATAGCAGGGGCGGTTGGCTACACCTTC. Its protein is CASSIAGAVGYTF.